This is a list of T cell receptor beta chains from one sample in a study of OX40 agonist ivuxolimab in advanced cancers. Method: immunoSEQ multiplex PCR; TCRdb's copy keeps in-frame clones and lacks some. This table holds just over 25,000 clones, roughly 85% found once. The sequencing used CD4+ or CD8+ T cells sorted from blood, collected in a trial of the OX40 agonist ivuxolimab. The receptors were gathered from an adult with an advanced solid tumor such as melanoma, head and neck, liver or kidney cancer. CDR3s include the opening cysteine and the closing phenylalanine or tryptophan. The order of the fields is V gene, D gene, J gene, clone size, CDR3 protein, CDR3 DNA. The D gene is left open where the match is weak. Clone size, where shown, is once, few, many, or a class for clones that have expanded.

TRBV6-5	-	TRBJ2-5	-	CASSFGRVQETQYF	TGTGCCAGCAGTTTCGGACGGGTTCAAGAGACCCAGTACTTC
TRBV27	-	TRBJ2-1	-	CAAGWTWYNEQFF	TGTGCCGCCGGATGGACTTGGTACAATGAGCAGTTCTTC
TRBV6-1	-	TRBJ2-3	few	CASRRMNPTHTQYF	TGTGCCAGCAGGCGAATGAATCCCACACATACGCAGTATTTT
TRBV28	TRBD1	TRBJ2-7	-	CASSFTQGAFDEQYF	TGTGCCAGCAGTTTTACTCAGGGGGCCTTCGACGAGCAGTACTTC
TRBV14	TRBD1	TRBJ2-7	-	CASSHSGTGYEQYF	TGTGCCAGCAGCCACTCCGGGACAGGGTACGAGCAGTACTTC
TRBV13	-	TRBJ2-3	once	CASSLGGSFTDTQYF	TGTGCCAGCAGCTTAGGCGGGAGTTTCACAGATACGCAGTATTTT
TRBV4-1	TRBD2	TRBJ2-3	-	CASSQPTSGSTDTQYF	TGCGCCAGCAGCCAGCCGACTAGCGGGAGCACAGATACGCAGTATTTT
TRBV2	TRBD2	TRBJ2-3	-	CASSSPSWGSGFRDTQYF	TGTGCCAGCAGTTCTCCTTCGTGGGGTAGCGGGTTCCGTGATACGCAGTATTTT
TRBV10-3	TRBD2	TRBJ2-3	-	CAIRQASGVLDTQYF	TGTGCCATCAGACAGGCTAGCGGGGTTTTAGATACGCAGTATTTT
TRBV7-9	-	TRBJ1-2	-	CASIPRGGVNYGYTF	TGTGCCAGCATCCCCAGGGGAGGCGTTAACTATGGCTACACCTTC